Reported below is one T cell receptor beta chain. Its specificity is not known. The data stem from a study of T cells in tuberculosis. Study-level points and caveats: GEM motif frequencies gave less than 75% accuracy; the GMM repertoire gave approximately 90%.

The repertoire was sequenced with immunoSEQ multiplex PCR; TCRdb's copy has only in-frame clones and lacks some. Seen here are approximately 22,000 clones, approximately 85% observed once, and the top ten hold just under 15%. V lost 1 base and J 4 bases, leaving 9 bases between the germline ends. The CDR3 loop spans 14 amino acids. Per the germline V gene, CDR1 is SGHRS and CDR2 is YFSETQ. Documented time point: new active TB diagnosis, blood taken before or within 7 days of starting treatment. Sequencing was performed on PBMCs, taken at tuberculosis diagnosis. The V and J genes are TRBV5-1 and TRBJ1-5, with D unresolved. The receptor was isolated from an adult with tuberculosis. In nucleotides, the CDR3 is TGCGCCAGCAGCTTGCCGGGGAATAATCAGCCCCAGCATTTT. This translates into CASSLPGNNQPQHF.